This T cell receptor (beta chain) appears in the sequencing data of a study of blood T cells in healthy people across ages. Points from the study as a whole: Both higher diversity and more naive CD4+ cells marked long-lived donors when set against aged donors.

A second PCR of about 7 to 12 cycles used a sample-barcoded 5' primer and a J-beta primer mix. Sequencing yielded, for each sample, at least 3 million paired-end reads carrying CDR3. Using its own MiXCR run on the 5' RACE reads, TCRdb lists one record per CDR3 protein. Here the sample spans 1.2 million to 1.5 million distinct CDR3 sequences, 40% to 50% being singletons. Comments on this clonotype: Antigen: not known.

V lost 6 bases, J lost 10 bases, and 17 bases lay in between. The CDR3 is made up of 13 amino acids. The specimen sequenced was blood. The genes are TRBV12-3 or TRBV12-4 and TRBJ2-3; D gene uncertain. The receptor was isolated from a woman aged 18-29 years in good health. Here the CDR3 reads CASSPDLTGAQYF. The DNA for the CDR3 is TGTGCCAGCAGCCCGGACCTCACCGGCGCGCAGTATTTT.